This T cell receptor (beta chain) was sequenced for a study of breast tumors, draining lymph nodes, adjacent tissues. TCRdb reprocessed the multiplex PCR reads with MiXCR, giving one entry per CDR3 protein. The top ten clones hold over 25% of a sample with about 15,000 distinct CDR3 sequences, more than 40% of them seen once. This CDR3 is built from 15 residues. Germline V gene sequence: CDR1 SQVTM, CDR2 ANQGSEA. The germline V and J ends were trimmed by 0 bases and 1 base, with 11 bases remaining between them. The chain is built from TRBV29-1 and TRBJ2-3; D may be TRBD1 (5 bases). This TCR came from a female donor with breast cancer. Some clones in this sample may be carry-over from other donors' samples. Sequences were obtained from tumor-adjacent breast tissue. CDR3 sequence (DNA): TGCAGCGTTGAAGATTTAGACAGCCGCACAGATACGCAGTATTTT. Protein sequence: CSVEDLDSRTDTQYF.